This T cell receptor (beta chain) derives from a study of blood T cells in healthy people across ages. A second PCR, run for roughly 7 to 12 cycles, used a sample-barcoded 5' primer plus a J-beta primer mix. TCRdb re-called the 5' RACE reads through MiXCR, storing one row per CDR3 protein. The top ten hold 6.5% to 8.5% of the sample, which has 1,300,000 or so distinct CDR3 sequences, approximately 59% seen once. The CDR3 is 13 residues long. Germline V gene sequence: CDR1 DFQATT, CDR2 SNEGSKA (reference sequence). The ends were cut back, 3 bases at V and 2 bases at J, with 8 bases in the middle. This chain links TRBV20-1 with TRBJ2-1, with D possibly TRBD1 on 5 matching bases. Sequencing was done on a sample of blood. The clonotype was recovered from a man younger than 35 in good health. CDR3 region: CSARTATYNEQFF. The CDR3 nucleotides read TGCAGTGCTAGGACAGCAACCTACAATGAGCAGTTCTTC.